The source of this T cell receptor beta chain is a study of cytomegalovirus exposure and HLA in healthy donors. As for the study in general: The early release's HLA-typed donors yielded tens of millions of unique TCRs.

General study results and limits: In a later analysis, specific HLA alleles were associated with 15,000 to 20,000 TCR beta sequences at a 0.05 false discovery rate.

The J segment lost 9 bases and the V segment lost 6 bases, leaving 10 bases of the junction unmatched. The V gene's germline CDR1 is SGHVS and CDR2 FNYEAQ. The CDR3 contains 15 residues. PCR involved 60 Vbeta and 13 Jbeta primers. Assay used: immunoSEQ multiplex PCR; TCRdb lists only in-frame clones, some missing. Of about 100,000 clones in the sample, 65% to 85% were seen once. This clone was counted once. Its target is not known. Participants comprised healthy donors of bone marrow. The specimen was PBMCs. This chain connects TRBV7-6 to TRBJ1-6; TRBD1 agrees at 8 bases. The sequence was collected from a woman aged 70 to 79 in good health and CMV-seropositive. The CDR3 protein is CASRKTGTGGSPLHF. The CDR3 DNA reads TGTGCCAGCAGGAAAACCGGGACAGGCGGTTCACCCCTCCACTTT.